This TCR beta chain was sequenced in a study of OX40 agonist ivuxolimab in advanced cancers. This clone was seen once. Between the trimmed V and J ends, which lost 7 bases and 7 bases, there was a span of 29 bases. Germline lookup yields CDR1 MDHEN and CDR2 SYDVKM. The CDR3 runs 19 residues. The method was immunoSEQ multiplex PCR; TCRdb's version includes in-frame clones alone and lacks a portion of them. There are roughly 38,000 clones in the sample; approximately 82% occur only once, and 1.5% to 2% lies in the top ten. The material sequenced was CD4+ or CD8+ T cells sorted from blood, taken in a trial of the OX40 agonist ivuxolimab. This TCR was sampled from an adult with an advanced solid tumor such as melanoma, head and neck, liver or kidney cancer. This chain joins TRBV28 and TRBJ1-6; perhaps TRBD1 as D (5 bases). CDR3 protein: CASTAKGRGGNTRNSPLHF. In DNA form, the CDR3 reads TGTGCCAGCACAGCCAAGGGGAGAGGTGGGAACACAAGAAATTCACCCCTCCACTTT. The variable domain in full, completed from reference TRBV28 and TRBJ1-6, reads DVKVTQSSRYLVKRTGEKVFLECVQDMDHENMFWYRQDPGLGLRLIYFSYDVKMKEKGDIPEGYSVSREKKERFSLILESASTNQTSMYLCASTAKGRGGNTRNSPLHFGNGTRLTVT.